Described below is a single TCR beta chain sequence and its context. Its matching antigen is unknown. This sample stems from a study of memory CD4+ T cells and cytomegalovirus serostatus. Notes on the study in general: Suggested: most of the CMV-linked TCR signature lies in CD4+ memory cells. A US-trained random forest predicted CMV serostatus with median AUC roughly 0.9.

Single viable CD3+CD4+CD8-CD45RO+ cells were sorted as the memory CD4+ T cells. Assay used: immunoSEQ multiplex PCR; TCRdb lists only in-frame clones, some missing. Among 56,000 or so clones listed, around 81% were seen once. The specimen was memory CD4+ T cells from blood. This sequence was found in an adult in good health and CMV-seronegative.

CDR3 sequence reads: CASSLETGGLPGTGELFF. The CDR3 DNA reads as TGCGCCAGCAGCTTGGAGACAGGAGGACTCCCGGGGACCGGGGAGCTGTTTTTT. The chain recombines TRBV5-1 with TRBJ2-2; the D gene is possibly TRBD1 (6 bases). The CDR3 is made up of 18 amino acids. V was clipped by 0 bases and J by 5 bases, with 20 bases between them. Germline CDR1 and CDR2: SGHRS and YFSETQ.